This T cell receptor (beta chain) was captured in a study of T cell repertoires in cytomegalovirus infection. The CDR3 consists of 17 residues. Germline V gene data show CDR1 as SGHTA and CDR2 as FQGNSA. Trimming removed 5 bases from V and 2 bases from J; junction bases left unmatched: 11. This clonotype showed up many times. The antigen remains undetermined. In TCRdb, the reads were re-called with MiXCR into one record per CDR3 protein. The sample carries 680,000 or so distinct CDR3 sequences, about 30% recorded once. This sample comprised cultured PBMCs, obtained from culture after CMV antigen stimulation. This chain joins TRBV7-2 and TRBJ1-4; 7 nucleotides agree with TRBD1. This sequence originates from a human donor in good health (CMV status not recorded). Some clones in this sample may be carry-over from other donors' samples. CDR3 loop: CASSRPKGAGTNEKLFF. DNA of the CDR3: TGTGCCAGCAGCCGTCCCAAGGGGGCGGGCACTAATGAAAAACTGTTTTTT.